Sequencing of this TCR beta chain was carried out in a study of regulatory T cells in long-lasting Graves disease. Study conclusions and caveats: Small numbers of samples may have cut accuracy.

Time point indicated: newly diagnosed GD, antithyroid drugs for less than 3 months. PBMC-extracted RNA yielded the TCR library. With iRepertoire HTBI primers and Arm-PCR of CDR3 regions, TCR beta libraries were built. Authors' methods: Identification yielded around 64 TRBV and 14 TRBJ segments across samples. TCRdb itself ran the multiplex PCR reads through MiXCR, one entry per CDR3 protein. The V and J calls shown here were made by TCRdb, not taken from the authors' results. The table has approximately 540,000 distinct CDR3 sequences, 12% seen once. Germline CDR1 SGHRS, CDR2 YFSETQ. Between the trimmed V and J ends, which lost 4 bases and 4 bases, there was a span of 11 bases. The CDR3 sequence is 14 residues long. This clonotype came up many times. Its antigen is unidentified. These same data were also listed under a study on T cells in Graves' hyperthyroidism and ophthalmopathy.

This TCR derives from a woman aged 25-40 years with Graves disease. The chain is built from TRBV5-1 and TRBJ1-4; tentative D call: TRBD1 (6 bases). The sample consisted of peripheral blood mononuclear cells (PBMCs), taken at new diagnosis, from a patient treated with antithyroid drugs. Written as DNA, the CDR3 is TGCGCCAGCAGCCAACAGGGCGTTAATGAAAAACTGTTTTTT. Translation gives CASSQQGVNEKLFF.